The T cell receptor beta chain described here comes from a study of blood T cells in healthy people across ages. Primed by a sample-barcoded 5' primer and a J-beta primer mix, a second PCR proceeded for about 6 to 11 cycles. TCRdb reanalysed the 5' RACE reads using MiXCR and keeps one entry per CDR3 protein. The table includes over 1,200,000 distinct CDR3 sequences, around 59% detected once. CDR1 and CDR2 from the germline V gene are SGHVS and FNYEAQ. The CDR3 length is 14 residues. Trimming removed 8 bases from V and 4 bases from J; junction bases left unmatched: 6. The sequenced sample consisted of blood. This sequence originates from a man younger than 35 in good health. The V and J genes are TRBV7-6 and TRBJ2-1; 9 nucleotides line up with TRBD2. The CDR3 region is CASALAGQYNEQFF. CDR3 DNA: TGTGCCAGCGCTCTAGCGGGACAGTACAATGAGCAGTTCTTC.